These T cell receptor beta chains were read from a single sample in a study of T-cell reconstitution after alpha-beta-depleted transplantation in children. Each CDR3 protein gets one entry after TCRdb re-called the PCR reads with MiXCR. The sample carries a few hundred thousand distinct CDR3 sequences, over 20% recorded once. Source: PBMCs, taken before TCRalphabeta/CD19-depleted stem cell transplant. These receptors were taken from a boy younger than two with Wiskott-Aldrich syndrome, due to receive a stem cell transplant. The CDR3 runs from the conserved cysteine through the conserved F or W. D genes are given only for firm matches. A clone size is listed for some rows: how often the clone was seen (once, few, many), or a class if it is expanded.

cdr3_aa: CASSFRGLVGEQYF; cdr3_nt: TGTGCCAGCAGCTTCCGAGGACTAGTAGGCGAGCAGTACTTC; v_call: TRBV5-6; d_call: TRBD2; j_call: TRBJ2-7; clone_size: few
cdr3_aa: CATSRVESGELFF; cdr3_nt: TGTGCCACCAGCAGAGTGGAGTCCGGGGAGCTGTTTTTT; v_call: TRBV15; d_call: .; j_call: TRBJ2-2; clone_size: .
cdr3_aa: CSARLGGQKLFF; cdr3_nt: TGCAGTGCTAGACTCGGGGGGCAAAAACTGTTTTTT; v_call: TRBV20-1; d_call: .; j_call: TRBJ1-4; clone_size: .
cdr3_aa: CASSVIMTNEQFF; cdr3_nt: TGTGCCAGCAGCGTCATAATGACGAATGAGCAGTTCTTC; v_call: TRBV7-2; d_call: .; j_call: TRBJ2-1; clone_size: .
cdr3_aa: CSAPRPDTQYF; cdr3_nt: TGCAGTGCCCCCAGACCAGATACGCAGTATTTT; v_call: TRBV20-1; d_call: .; j_call: TRBJ2-3; clone_size: few
cdr3_aa: CASSLFRLAGVPDTQYF; cdr3_nt: TGTGCCAGCAGTTTATTTCGGCTAGCGGGAGTCCCAGATACGCAGTATTTT; v_call: TRBV27; d_call: TRBD2; j_call: TRBJ2-3; clone_size: .
cdr3_aa: CASSTLAGEGETQYF; cdr3_nt: TGCGCCAGCAGCACGCTAGCGGGAGAGGGAGAGACCCAGTACTTC; v_call: TRBV5-1; d_call: TRBD2; j_call: TRBJ2-5; clone_size: few
cdr3_aa: CANPDKRDNEQFF; cdr3_nt: TGTGCCAACCCTGACAAAAGGGACAATGAGCAGTTCTTC; v_call: TRBV27; d_call: .; j_call: TRBJ2-1; clone_size: .
cdr3_aa: CASTFRGSTSGANVLTF; cdr3_nt: TGTGCCAGCACATTTAGGGGCAGCACTTCTGGGGCCAACGTCCTGACTTTC; v_call: TRBV12-3/TRBV12-4; d_call: .; j_call: TRBJ2-6; clone_size: .
cdr3_aa: CASSPTPQGRLNTEAFF; cdr3_nt: TGTGCCAGCAGCCCTACCCCGCAGGGTAGGTTGAACACTGAAGCTTTCTTT; v_call: TRBV7-2; d_call: .; j_call: TRBJ1-1; clone_size: few
cdr3_aa: CSASQGSQDTEAFF; cdr3_nt: TGCAGTGCTAGTCAGGGCTCGCAGGACACTGAAGCTTTCTTT; v_call: TRBV20-1; d_call: .; j_call: TRBJ1-1; clone_size: once
cdr3_aa: CATTTREVNTEAFF; cdr3_nt: TGTGCCACTACCACTAGAGAGGTGAACACTGAAGCTTTCTTT; v_call: TRBV7-9; d_call: .; j_call: TRBJ1-1; clone_size: .
cdr3_aa: CASSLNRAGGEQFF; cdr3_nt: TGTGCCAGCAGCTTGAACAGGGCGGGAGGTGAGCAGTTCTTC; v_call: TRBV11-2; d_call: TRBD2; j_call: TRBJ2-1; clone_size: few
cdr3_aa: CASSLAVAPQETQYF; cdr3_nt: TGTGCCAGCAGCTTAGCGGTAGCCCCGCAAGAGACCCAGTACTTC; v_call: TRBV11-2; d_call: .; j_call: TRBJ2-5; clone_size: .
cdr3_aa: CAIKGLAGGYNEQFF; cdr3_nt: TGTGCCATCAAAGGACTAGCGGGAGGCTACAATGAGCAGTTCTTC; v_call: TRBV6-1; d_call: TRBD2; j_call: TRBJ2-1; clone_size: .
cdr3_aa: CASSQVAGPLETQYF; cdr3_nt: TGCGCCAGCAGCCAAGTAGCGGGACCCCTAGAGACCCAGTACTTC; v_call: TRBV4-1; d_call: TRBD2; j_call: TRBJ2-5; clone_size: .
cdr3_aa: CASSSSPRGGPKNIQYF; cdr3_nt: TGTGCCAGCAGTTCAAGTCCACGAGGGGGGCCCAAAAACATTCAGTACTTC; v_call: TRBV12-3/TRBV12-4; d_call: .; j_call: TRBJ2-4; clone_size: .
cdr3_aa: CASSTQDYTEAFF; cdr3_nt: TGTGCCAGCAGCACCCAGGATTACACTGAAGCTTTCTTT; v_call: TRBV5-5; d_call: .; j_call: TRBJ1-1; clone_size: few
cdr3_aa: CASSLRRELDEQFF; cdr3_nt: TGCGCCAGCAGCTTGCGGAGGGAACTCGATGAGCAGTTCTTC; v_call: TRBV5-1; d_call: .; j_call: TRBJ2-1; clone_size: few
cdr3_aa: CASSRGTSGIETQYF; cdr3_nt: TGTGCCAGCAGCCGCGGGACTAGCGGGATTGAGACCCAGTACTTC; v_call: TRBV7-2; d_call: TRBD2; j_call: TRBJ2-5; clone_size: .
cdr3_aa: CATSSEPGLAKDTQYF; cdr3_nt: TGTGCCACCAGCAGTGAACCGGGACTAGCGAAAGATACGCAGTATTTT; v_call: TRBV15; d_call: TRBD2; j_call: TRBJ2-3; clone_size: .
cdr3_aa: CASSQPRGYTGELFF; cdr3_nt: TGTGCCAGCAGCCAACCTCGGGGATACACCGGGGAGCTGTTTTTT; v_call: TRBV3-1; d_call: .; j_call: TRBJ2-2; clone_size: few
cdr3_aa: CASSQMTPLHTGELFF; cdr3_nt: TGTGCCAGCAGCCAGATGACTCCTCTCCACACCGGGGAGCTGTTTTTT; v_call: TRBV14; d_call: .; j_call: TRBJ2-2; clone_size: once
cdr3_aa: CASSFPLQREQFF; cdr3_nt: TGTGCCAGCAGTTTCCCCCTACAGAGAGAGCAGTTCTTC; v_call: TRBV27; d_call: .; j_call: TRBJ2-1; clone_size: .
cdr3_aa: CASSYLQGNQPQHF; cdr3_nt: TGTGCCAGCAGTTACCTACAGGGGAATCAGCCCCAGCATTTT; v_call: TRBV6-2/TRBV6-3; d_call: TRBD1; j_call: TRBJ1-5; clone_size: once